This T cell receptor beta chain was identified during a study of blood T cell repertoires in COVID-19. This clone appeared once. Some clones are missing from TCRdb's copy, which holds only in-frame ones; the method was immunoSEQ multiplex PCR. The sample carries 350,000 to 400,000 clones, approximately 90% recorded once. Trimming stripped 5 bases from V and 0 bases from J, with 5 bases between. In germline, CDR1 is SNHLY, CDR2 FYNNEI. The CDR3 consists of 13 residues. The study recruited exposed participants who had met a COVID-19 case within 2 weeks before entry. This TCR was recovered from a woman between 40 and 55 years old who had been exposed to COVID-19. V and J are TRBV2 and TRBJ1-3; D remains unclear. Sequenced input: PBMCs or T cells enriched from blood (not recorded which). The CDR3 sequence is CASSPFSGNTIYF. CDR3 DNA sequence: TGTGCCAGCAGTCCCTTCTCTGGAAACACCATATATTTT. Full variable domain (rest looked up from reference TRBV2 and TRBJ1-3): EPEVTQTPSHQVTQMGQEVILRCVPISNHLYFYWYRQILGQKVEFLVSFYNNEISEKSEIFDDQFSVERPDGSNFTLKIRSTKLEDSAMYFCASSPFSGNTIYFGEGSWLTVV.